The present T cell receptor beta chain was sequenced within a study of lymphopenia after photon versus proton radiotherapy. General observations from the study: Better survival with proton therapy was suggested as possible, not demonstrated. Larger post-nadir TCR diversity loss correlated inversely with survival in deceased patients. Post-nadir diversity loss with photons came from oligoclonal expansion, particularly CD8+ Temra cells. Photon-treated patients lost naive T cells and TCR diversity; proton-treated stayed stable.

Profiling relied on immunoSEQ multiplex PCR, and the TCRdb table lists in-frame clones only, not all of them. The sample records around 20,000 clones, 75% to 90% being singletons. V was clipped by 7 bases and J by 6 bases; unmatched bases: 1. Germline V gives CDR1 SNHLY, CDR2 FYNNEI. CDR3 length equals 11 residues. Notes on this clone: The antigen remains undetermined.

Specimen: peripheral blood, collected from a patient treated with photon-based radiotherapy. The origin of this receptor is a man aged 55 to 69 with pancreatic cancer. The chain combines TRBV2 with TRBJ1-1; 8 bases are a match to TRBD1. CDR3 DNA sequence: TGTGCCAGCAAGGACAGGGCTGAAGCTTTCTTT. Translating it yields CASKDRAEAFF.